This T cell receptor beta chain comes out of a study of T cell responses to AZD1222 COVID-19 vaccine (dated by TCRdb to about 2021). In terms of the full investigation: A total of 230 to 250 trial participants underwent TCR sequencing, of whom more than 200 had received two doses of AZD1222 and approximately 25 had received two doses of the MenACWY control vaccine. Trial participants were enrolled into age subgroups of 18-55, 56-69 and 70-plus years, which contained about 150, 27 and 61 TCR-sequenced participants, respectively. The investigation overall reported the following: Because no samples from the day 14 peak response were available, repertoires could be characterized only after the peak T cell response. Conclusions about previously exposed vaccinees are limited because only six or seven AZD1222 recipients were SARS-CoV-2 seropositive at baseline. Most participants were white British and females outnumbered males, and the authors suggested that clonal diversity may have been underestimated. Epitopes outside the regions mutated in the B.1.351 and B.1.1.7 variants were reportedly recognized by nearly half of the unique spike-specific TCRs. In the small 56-69-year group, the increase in depth fell short of significance, most likely because of low power. A significant rise in spike-specific TCR breadth and depth was observed after two AZD1222 doses relative to day 0 and relative to MenACWY recipients. The whole spike protein was spanned by vaccine-associated CD4 TCRs, and dominant responses were seen in regions 160-218 and 743-854.

The CDR3 regions of human TCRbeta chains were analyzed by immunosequencing. In the original analysis: Repertoire TCRs were matched against a reference library of SARS-CoV-2-specific TCRs generated with the MIRA antigen-specificity platform. Breadth was defined as the fraction of unique TCRs that were SARS-CoV-2-associated, and depth was defined as the fraction of total T cells that were SARS-CoV-2-associated. Each spike-specific TCR was assigned to its reactive spike region and to a CD4 or CD8 class using the MIRA data. Log10-transformed breadth and depth values were compared by one-way ANOVA with Sidak's multiple comparisons tests. The clones in this table, taken by TCRdb from immuneACCESS, are in-frame only. Not every clone is retained; where verified, under half of the shortfall comes from an unresolved V gene, and the cause of the rest is unknown. V, J and clone size are those of that table, while D and trimming were read from the DNA. The sample records about 180,000 clones, about 90% of which are singletons. The ten largest clones add up to 1.9% of the sample.

About this clone itself: Its target antigen remains unknown. Per-nucleotide qualities are absent, and no much larger clonotype sits a single base away.

This specimen's time point label, per the study, means: about 28 days (+/-7) after the second vaccine dose. Because spike-specific TCR depth and breadth did not differ between the two schedules, AZD1222 recipients who got a second dose at roughly 4 weeks were pooled with those who got a second dose at roughly 12 weeks. Samples from vaccinated people were obtained from the UK trials COV001 and COV002, which included a single-blind randomized controlled phase 2/3 trial of AZD1222 (ChAdOx1 nCoV-19) in healthy adults. For TCRbeta chain sequencing, PBMC samples were collected from trial participants at day 0 and at day 28 after the second dose. The starting material was peripheral blood, obtained 28 days after the second AZD1222 dose. The receptor was derived from an adult who received the AZD1222 COVID-19 vaccine.

The nucleotide sequence is given as TGTGCCAGCAGTTACTCAGTGGGGAGCTCTGGAAACACCATATATTTT. It translates as CASSYSVGSSGNTIYF. This sequence uses TRBV6-5 and TRBJ1-3, with no confidently assigned D gene. CDR1 and CDR2, per the germline V gene, are MNHEY and SVGAGI. V sheds 0 bases and J sheds 0 bases, leaving 9 bases between their ends. Spanning cysteine to phenylalanine, the CDR3 consists of 16 amino acids. The read is trimmed to its CDR3 DNA, 48 bases read in frame from base 1.